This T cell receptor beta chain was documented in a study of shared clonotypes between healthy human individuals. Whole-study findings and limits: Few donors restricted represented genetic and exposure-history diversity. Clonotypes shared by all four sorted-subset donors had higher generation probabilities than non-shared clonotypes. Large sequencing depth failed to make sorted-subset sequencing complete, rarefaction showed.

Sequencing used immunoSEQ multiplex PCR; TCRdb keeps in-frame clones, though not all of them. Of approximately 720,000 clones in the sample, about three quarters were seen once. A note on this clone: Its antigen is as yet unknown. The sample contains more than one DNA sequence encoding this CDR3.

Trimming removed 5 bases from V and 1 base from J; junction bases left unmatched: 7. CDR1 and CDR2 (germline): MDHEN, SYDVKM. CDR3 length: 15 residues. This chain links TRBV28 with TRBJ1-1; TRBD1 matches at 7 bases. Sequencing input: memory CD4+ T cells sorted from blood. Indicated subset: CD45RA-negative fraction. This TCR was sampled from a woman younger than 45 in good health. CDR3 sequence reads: CASSPRQGWNTEAFF. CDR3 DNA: TGTGCCAGCAGTCCGAGACAGGGCTGGAACACTGAAGCTTTCTTT.